A single sample is the source of the 19 T cell receptor beta chains below, sequenced in a study of blood T cells in healthy people across ages. Primers used in a second PCR of about 7 to 12 cycles were a sample-barcoded 5' primer and a J-beta primer mix. Using its own MiXCR run on the 5' RACE reads, TCRdb lists one record per CDR3 protein. The data show about 1,600,000 distinct CDR3 sequences, with approximately 42% seen just once and roughly 7.9% held by the top ten. Sequenced: blood. These receptors all come from a woman younger than 30 in good health.

The rearrangement uses TRBV5-1 and TRBJ2-1; 10 nucleotides agree with TRBD1. This CDR3 is 18 amino acids long. After removal of 4 bases from V and 12 bases from J, the junction contained 22 bases not matched to a gene. The germline CDR1 and CDR2 sequences are SGHRS and YFSETQ. The CDR3 loop is CASSENSHGTGAASVQFF. The CDR3 nucleotides are TGCGCCAGCAGCGAAAATTCACACGGGACAGGGGCAGCTAGTGTGCAGTTCTTC. The full variable domain, in which reference TRBV5-1 and TRBJ2-1 provide the parts outside the CDR3, is KAGVTQTPRYLIKTRGQQVTLSCSPISGHRSVSWYQQTPGQGLQFLFEYFSETQRNKGNFPGRFSGRQFSNSRSEMNVSTLELGDSALYLCASSENSHGTGAASVQFFGPGTRLTVL.

In its sample, this clonotype was seen a few times. J is TRBJ2-5 and V is TRBV12-3 or TRBV12-4; D gene ambiguous. Trimming stripped 7 bases from V and 2 bases from J, with 5 bases between. The CDR3 totals 11 residues. The CDR3 bases are TGTGCCAGCAAGATACAAGAGACCCAGTACTTC. It specifies CASKIQETQYF.

The table lists this clonotype with a few counts. This rearrangement joins TRBV19 to TRBJ2-1; TRBD1 aligns across 9 bases. Germline CDR1 and CDR2: LNHDA and SQIVND (reference sequence). Trimming removed 6 bases from V and 8 bases from J; junction bases left unmatched: 20. The CDR3 contains 18 residues. CDR3 sequence (DNA): TGTGCCAGTAGCCCGCGTCCGCCGGGACAGGGCGCTGTCCATGAGCAGTTCTTC. This translates into CASSPRPPGQGAVHEQFF.

In its sample, this clonotype was seen a few times. J is TRBJ2-1 and V is TRBV6-1, with 7 positions matching TRBD1. V shed 3 bases, J shed 4 bases, and the junction held 12 bases outside the gene matches. Germline V gene sequence: CDR1 MNHNS, CDR2 SASEGT. There are 17 residues in the CDR3. CDR3 in DNA: TGTGCCAGCAGTGACCTTACAGGGGCCTTAACATACAATGAGCAGTTCTTC. It codes for CASSDLTGALTYNEQFF.

This clonotype was found a few times. J is TRBJ1-2 and V is TRBV3-1, with 9 bases that match TRBD1. Per germline, CDR1 LGHDT and CDR2 YNNKEL (reference sequence). V was clipped by 3 bases and J by 4 bases; unmatched bases: 9. The CDR3 length is 16 residues. The CDR3 nucleotides are TGTGCCAGCAGCCACTTTGGACAGGGGAAAGGCTATGGCTACACCTTC. Translated: CASSHFGQGKGYGYTF.

V gene TRBV29-1 combines with J gene TRBJ1-4; D gene uncertain. V was clipped by 6 bases and J by 0 bases, with 14 bases between them. This CDR3 has 15 residues. Germline CDR1 reads SQVTM; CDR2 reads ANQGSEA. DNA of the CDR3: TGCAGCGTGGGTGGCCAGTCGTCAACTAATGAAAAACTGTTTTTT. Translation: CSVGGQSSTNEKLFF.

This clonotype has a handful of counts. The chain recombines TRBV4-2 with TRBJ2-3; no clear D. Trimming cost V 0 bases and J 1 base, with 14 bases left between them. CDR1 and CDR2 (germline): LGHNA, YNFKEQ. The CDR3 extends over 17 amino acids. CDR3 sequence reads: CASSQDRYNAGTDTQYF. The CDR3 nucleotides are TGTGCCAGCAGCCAAGATAGGTATAATGCTGGCACAGATACGCAGTATTTT.

The chain is built from TRBV6-1 and TRBJ2-4; TRBD1 matches at 9 bases. TRBJ2-7 explains the end of the DNA better; the J call may be wrong. CDR1 MNHNS and CDR2 SASEGT come from the germline V gene. CDR3 length: 13 amino acids. This CDR3 is CATSWTGDYEQYF. DNA for the CDR3: TGTGCCACCTCTTGGACAGGGGACTACGAGCAGTACTTC.

This clonotype was recorded a few times. This chain connects TRBV29-1 to TRBJ1-2, with D uncertain. Trimming cost V 4 bases and J 3 bases, with 3 bases left between them. Germline assignment: CDR1 SQVTM and CDR2 ANQGSEA. The CDR3 has 10 residues. The CDR3 DNA reads TGCAGCGTTGCGGACTATGGCTACACCTTC. This codes for CSVADYGYTF.

The chain couples TRBV29-1 to TRBJ2-5; perhaps D is TRBD1 or TRBD2 (5 bases each). Germline loops: CDR1 SQVTM, CDR2 ANQGSEA. Trimming took 7 bases from V and 11 from J, leaving 23 bases between them. The CDR3 is 13 amino acids. This CDR3 is CSGGVALVNEQYF. CDR3 sequence (DNA): TGCAGCGGAGGGGTGGCTTTGGTGAATGAGCAGTACTTC.

The genes are TRBV21-1 and TRBJ2-7. TRBV21-1 is a pseudogene. This CDR3 contains 16 residues. CDR3 sequence (DNA): TGTGCCAGCAGCAAACCGACCTCGGCAGAAGTCTACGAGCAGTACTTC. This translates into CASSKPTSAEVYEQYF.

Points on this clonotype: The junction differs from germline at one of its ends, possibly a read error. The rearrangement uses TRBV12-3 or TRBV12-4 and TRBJ2-1; 9 nucleotides line up with TRBD1. The CDR3 has 15 amino acids. Here the CDR3 DNA reads TGTGCCGGCAGTTTAGGGACAGGGACCTCGGATGAGCAGTTCTTC. The encoded protein is CAGSLGTGTSDEQFF.

Here the CDR3 DNA reads TGTGCCAGCAGCCTCCAGGATCTCTACAATGAGCAGTTCTTC. It yields the protein CASSLQDLYNEQFF. The rearrangement uses TRBV12-3 or TRBV12-4 and TRBJ2-1; D is unresolved. The length of the CDR3 is 14 residues. V gave up 6 bases and J gave up 3 bases, with 12 bases separating them.

The J gene is TRBJ2-2, the V gene TRBV7-2; 8 bases fit TRBD2. CDR1 and CDR2 (germline): SGHTA, FQGNSA. This CDR3 spans 17 amino acids. J was trimmed by 7 bases and V by 1 base; bases with no gene match: 11. As DNA, the CDR3 is TGTGCCAGCAGCTTAGTCGGGGGACTAGGGGGTAGCGGGGAGCTGTTTTTT. It encodes CASSLVGGLGGSGELFF.

This chain links TRBV12-3 or TRBV12-4 with TRBJ1-2; unclear D gene. CDR3 length: 14 residues. Trimming left V 1 base short and J 4 bases short, with 10 bases between. CDR3 sequence (DNA): TGTGCCAGCAGTTTAGGGTCGATTAGCTATGGCTACACCTTC. Protein product: CASSLGSISYGYTF.

The chain joins TRBV7-2 to TRBJ2-7; D is unclear. Germline CDR1 and CDR2: SGHTA and FQGNSA. Trimming shortened V by 2 bases and J by 1 base, and 18 bases separated the two germline ends. This CDR3 comprises 17 residues. CDR3 loop: CASSLRAVGLTSYEQYF. The CDR3 DNA reads TGTGCCAGCAGCTTAAGGGCCGTGGGCCTTACTTCCTACGAGCAGTACTTC.

The chain is built from TRBV20-1 and TRBJ1-2; a weak D match, TRBD1 (5 bases). Germline CDR1 reads DFQATT; CDR2 reads SNEGSKA (reference sequence). Between the trimmed V and J ends, which lost 2 bases and 5 bases, there was a span of 18 bases. CDR3 size: 15 residues. The CDR3 sequence: CSARPPGTLQYGYTF. CDR3 DNA sequence: TGCAGTGCTAGACCTCCCGGGACGCTTCAGTATGGCTACACCTTC.

The chain employs TRBV27 and TRBJ1-2; no clear D. Germline CDR1 reads MNHEY; CDR2 reads SMNVEV (reference sequence). With 4 bases removed from V and 4 bases from J, the gap between germline ends came to 16 bases. The CDR3 has 15 amino acids. This chain's CDR3 is CASSSRGPRGYGYTF. DNA of the CDR3: TGTGCCAGCAGTTCACGAGGACCCCGGGGCTATGGCTACACCTTC.

As DNA, the CDR3 is TGTGCCACTACGGGACGGCTGAACACTGAAGCTTTCTTT. Its translation is CATTGRLNTEAFF. The chain employs TRBV10-3 and TRBJ1-1; D possibly corresponds to TRBD1 (5 bases). This CDR3 region has 13 residues. Germline assignment: CDR1 ENHRY and CDR2 SYGVKD. Trimming took off 10 bases at V and 0 bases at J, with 12 bases between the two ends.